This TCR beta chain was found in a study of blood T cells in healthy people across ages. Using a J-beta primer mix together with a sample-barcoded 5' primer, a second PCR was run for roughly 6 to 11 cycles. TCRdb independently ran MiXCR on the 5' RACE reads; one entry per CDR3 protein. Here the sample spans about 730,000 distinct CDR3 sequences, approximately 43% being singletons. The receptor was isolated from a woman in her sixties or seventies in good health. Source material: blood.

Written as DNA, the CDR3 is TGCAGCGTTGAGACAGGGGGAAAGACTGAAGCTTTCTTT. Amino acid sequence: CSVETGGKTEAFF. The gene calls are TRBV29-1 and TRBJ1-1, with 9 positions matching TRBD1. The length of the CDR3 is 13 residues. Trimming removed 3 bases from V and 5 bases from J; junction bases left unmatched: 4. CDR1 is SQVTM and CDR2 is ANQGSEA in the germline V gene.